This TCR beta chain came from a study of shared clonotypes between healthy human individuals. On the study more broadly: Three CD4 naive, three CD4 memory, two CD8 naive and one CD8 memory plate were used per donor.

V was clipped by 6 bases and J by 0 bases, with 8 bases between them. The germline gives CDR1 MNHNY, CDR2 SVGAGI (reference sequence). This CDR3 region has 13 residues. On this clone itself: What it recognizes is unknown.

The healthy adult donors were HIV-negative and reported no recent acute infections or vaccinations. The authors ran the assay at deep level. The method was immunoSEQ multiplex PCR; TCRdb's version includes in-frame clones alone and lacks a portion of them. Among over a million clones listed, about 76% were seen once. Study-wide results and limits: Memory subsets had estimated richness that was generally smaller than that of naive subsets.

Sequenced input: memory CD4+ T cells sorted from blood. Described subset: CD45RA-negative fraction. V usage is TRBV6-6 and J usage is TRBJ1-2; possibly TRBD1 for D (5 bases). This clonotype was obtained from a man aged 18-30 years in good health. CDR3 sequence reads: CASSQGANYGYTF. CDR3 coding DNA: TGTGCCAGCAGCCAAGGGGCTAACTATGGCTACACCTTC.